This TCR beta chain stems from a study of blood T cell repertoires in COVID-19. Produced via immunoSEQ multiplex PCR; TCRdb's table is partial and in-frame only. The sample includes approximately 200,000 clones, approximately 84% of them seen just once. The CDR3 is made up of 15 amino acids. Trimming removed 4 bases at V and 2 bases at J, with 14 bases between. CDR1 and CDR2 (germline): SGHTA, FQGTGA. What was sequenced was peripheral blood. The chain recombines TRBV7-3 with TRBJ1-1; D is perhaps TRBD1 (5 bases). The receptor's source is a man aged 40-49 years with acute or convalescent COVID-19. CDR3: CASSYRGDANTEAFF. The CDR3 DNA reads as TGTGCCAGCAGCTACCGGGGGGACGCTAACACTGAAGCTTTCTTT.